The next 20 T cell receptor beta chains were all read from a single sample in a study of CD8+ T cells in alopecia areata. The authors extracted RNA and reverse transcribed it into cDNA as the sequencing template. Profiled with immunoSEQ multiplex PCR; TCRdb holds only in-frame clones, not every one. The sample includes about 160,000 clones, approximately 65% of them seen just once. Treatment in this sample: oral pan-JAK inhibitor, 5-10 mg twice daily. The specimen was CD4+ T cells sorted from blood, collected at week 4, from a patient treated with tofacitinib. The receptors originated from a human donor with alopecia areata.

This chain's CDR3 is CASSLWPNQETQYF. In DNA, the CDR3 is TGTGCCAGCAGCTTGTGGCCTAACCAAGAGACCCAGTACTTC. The chain couples TRBV7-9 to TRBJ2-5, with D uncertain. Germline loops: CDR1 SEHNR, CDR2 FQNEAQ (reference sequence). CDR3 length: 14 residues. V dropped 3 bases and J dropped 0 bases, with 8 bases sitting between them.

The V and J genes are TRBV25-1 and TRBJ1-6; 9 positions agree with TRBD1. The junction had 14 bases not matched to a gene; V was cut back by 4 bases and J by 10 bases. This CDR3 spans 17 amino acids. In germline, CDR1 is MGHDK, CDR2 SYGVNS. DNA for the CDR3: TGTGCCAGCAGTGGCTACGGAGGGGACAGGGTCGGGTCACCCCTCCACTTT. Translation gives CASSGYGGDRVGSPLHF.

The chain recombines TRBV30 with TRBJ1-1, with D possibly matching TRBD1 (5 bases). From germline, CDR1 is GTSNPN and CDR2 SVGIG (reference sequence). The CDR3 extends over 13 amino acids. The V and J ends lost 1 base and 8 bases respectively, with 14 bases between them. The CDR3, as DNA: TGTGCCTGGAGTGAGTGGGGCAGGGACGAAGCTTTCTTT. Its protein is CAWSEWGRDEAFF.

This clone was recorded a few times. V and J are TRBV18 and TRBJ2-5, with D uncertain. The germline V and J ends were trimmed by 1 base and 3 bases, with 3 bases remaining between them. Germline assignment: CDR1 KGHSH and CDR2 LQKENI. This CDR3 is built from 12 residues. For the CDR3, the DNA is TGTGCCAGCTCACCACTTGAAGAGACCCAGTACTTC. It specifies CASSPLEETQYF.

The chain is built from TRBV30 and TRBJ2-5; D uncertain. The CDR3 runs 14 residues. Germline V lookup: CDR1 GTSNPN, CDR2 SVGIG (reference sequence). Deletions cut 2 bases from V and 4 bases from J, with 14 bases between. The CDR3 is CAWSRLGKGETQYF. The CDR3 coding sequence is TGTGCCTGGAGTAGGCTTGGGAAGGGAGAGACCCAGTACTTC.

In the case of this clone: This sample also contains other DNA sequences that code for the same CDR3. The CDR3: CSVVAGNYGYTF. The DNA for the CDR3 is TGCAGCGTTGTCGCGGGGAACTATGGCTACACCTTC. The chain is built from TRBV29-1 and TRBJ1-2; D unclear. CDR3 length equals 12 residues. The V and J ends lost 4 bases and 2 bases respectively, with 8 bases between them. In germline, CDR1 is SQVTM, CDR2 ANQGSEA.

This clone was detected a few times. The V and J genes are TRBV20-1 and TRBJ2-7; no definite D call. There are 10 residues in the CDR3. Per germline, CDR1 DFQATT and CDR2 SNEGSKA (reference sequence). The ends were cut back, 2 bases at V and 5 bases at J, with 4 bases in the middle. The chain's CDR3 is CSARLNEQYF. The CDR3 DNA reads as TGCAGTGCTAGACTTAACGAGCAGTACTTC.

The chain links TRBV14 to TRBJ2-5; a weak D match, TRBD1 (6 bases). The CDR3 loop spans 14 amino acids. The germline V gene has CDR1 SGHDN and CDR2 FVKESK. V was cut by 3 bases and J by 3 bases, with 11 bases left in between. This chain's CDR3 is CASSHLGAEETQYF. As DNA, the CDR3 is TGTGCCAGCAGCCATCTGGGGGCCGAAGAGACCCAGTACTTC.

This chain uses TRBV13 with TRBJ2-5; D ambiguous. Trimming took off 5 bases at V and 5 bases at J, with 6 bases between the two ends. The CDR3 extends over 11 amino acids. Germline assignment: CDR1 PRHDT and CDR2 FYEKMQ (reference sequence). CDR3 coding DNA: TGTGCCAGCAGCCTAAGGGAGACCCAGTACTTC. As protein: CASSLRETQYF.

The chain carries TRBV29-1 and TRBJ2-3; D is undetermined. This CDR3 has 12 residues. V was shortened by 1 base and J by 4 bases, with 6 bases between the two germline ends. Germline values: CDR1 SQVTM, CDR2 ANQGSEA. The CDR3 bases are TGCAGCGTTGAAGTCGGCCCAGATACGCAGTATTTT. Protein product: CSVEVGPDTQYF.

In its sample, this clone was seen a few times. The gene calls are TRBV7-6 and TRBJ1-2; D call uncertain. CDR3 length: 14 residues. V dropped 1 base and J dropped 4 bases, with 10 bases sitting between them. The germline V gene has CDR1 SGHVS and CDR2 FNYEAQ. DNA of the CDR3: TGTGCCAGCAGCTTAGGCGACGAAAGCTATGGCTACACCTTC. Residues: CASSLGDESYGYTF.

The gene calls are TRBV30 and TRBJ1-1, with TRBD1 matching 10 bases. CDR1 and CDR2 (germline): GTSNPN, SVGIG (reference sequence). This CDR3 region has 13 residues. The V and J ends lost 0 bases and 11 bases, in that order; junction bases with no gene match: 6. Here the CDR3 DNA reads TGTGCCTGGAGTGTAGGGACAGGGGTTGTGGCTTTCTTT. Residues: CAWSVGTGVVAFF. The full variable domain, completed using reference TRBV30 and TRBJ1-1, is SQTIHQWPATLVQPVGSPLSLECTVEGTSNPNLYWYRQAAGRGLQLLFYSVGIGQISSEVPQNLSASRPQDRQFILSSKKLLLSDSGFYLCAWSVGTGVVAFFGQGTRLTVV.

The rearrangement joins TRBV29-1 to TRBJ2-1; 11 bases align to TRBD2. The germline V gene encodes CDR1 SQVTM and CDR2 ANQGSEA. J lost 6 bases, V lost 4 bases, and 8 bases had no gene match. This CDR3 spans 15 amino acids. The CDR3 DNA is TGCAGCGTTGTAACTAGCGGGGGACACTTCAATGAGCAGTTCTTC. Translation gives CSVVTSGGHFNEQFF.

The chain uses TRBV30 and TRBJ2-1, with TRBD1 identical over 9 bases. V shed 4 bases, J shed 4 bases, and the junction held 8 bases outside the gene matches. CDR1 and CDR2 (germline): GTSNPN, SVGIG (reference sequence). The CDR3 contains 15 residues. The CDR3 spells CAWTLRDRVYNEQFF. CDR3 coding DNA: TGTGCCTGGACGCTCCGGGACAGGGTGTACAATGAGCAGTTCTTC.

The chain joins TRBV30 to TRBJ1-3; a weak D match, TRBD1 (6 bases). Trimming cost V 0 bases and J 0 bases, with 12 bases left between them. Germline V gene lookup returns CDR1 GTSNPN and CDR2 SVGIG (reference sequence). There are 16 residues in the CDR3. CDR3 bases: TGTGCCTGGAGTGTATCGGGGGCCCTCTCTGGAAACACCATATATTTT. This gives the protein CAWSVSGALSGNTIYF.

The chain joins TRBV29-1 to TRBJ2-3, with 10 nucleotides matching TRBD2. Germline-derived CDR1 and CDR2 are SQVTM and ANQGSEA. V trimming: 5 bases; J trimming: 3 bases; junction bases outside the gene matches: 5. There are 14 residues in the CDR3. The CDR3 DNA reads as TGCAGCGTTCTCAGCGGGGGGGCGACAGATACGCAGTATTTT. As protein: CSVLSGGATDTQYF.

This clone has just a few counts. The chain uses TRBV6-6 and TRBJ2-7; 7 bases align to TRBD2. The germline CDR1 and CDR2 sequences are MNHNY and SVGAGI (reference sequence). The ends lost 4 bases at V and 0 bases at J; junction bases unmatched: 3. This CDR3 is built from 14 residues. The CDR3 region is CASSSGGISYEQYF. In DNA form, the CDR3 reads TGTGCCAGCAGTTCGGGGGGTATCTCCTACGAGCAGTACTTC.

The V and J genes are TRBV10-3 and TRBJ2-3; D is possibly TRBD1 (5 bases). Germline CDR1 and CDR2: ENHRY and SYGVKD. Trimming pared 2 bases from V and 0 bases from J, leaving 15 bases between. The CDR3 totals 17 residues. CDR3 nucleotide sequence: TGTGCCATCAGTGAGCGGACACCAGGTGATAGCACAGATACGCAGTATTTT. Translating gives CAISERTPGDSTDTQYF.

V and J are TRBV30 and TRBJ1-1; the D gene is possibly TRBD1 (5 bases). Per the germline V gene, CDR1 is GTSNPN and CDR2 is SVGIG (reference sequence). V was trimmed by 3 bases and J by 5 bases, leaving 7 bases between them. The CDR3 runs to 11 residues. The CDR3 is CAWSPGTEAFF. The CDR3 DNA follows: TGTGCCTGGAGCCCAGGGACTGAAGCTTTCTTT. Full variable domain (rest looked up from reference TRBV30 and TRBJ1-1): SQTIHQWPATLVQPVGSPLSLECTVEGTSNPNLYWYRQAAGRGLQLLFYSVGIGQISSEVPQNLSASRPQDRQFILSSKKLLLSDSGFYLCAWSPGTEAFFGQGTRLTVV.

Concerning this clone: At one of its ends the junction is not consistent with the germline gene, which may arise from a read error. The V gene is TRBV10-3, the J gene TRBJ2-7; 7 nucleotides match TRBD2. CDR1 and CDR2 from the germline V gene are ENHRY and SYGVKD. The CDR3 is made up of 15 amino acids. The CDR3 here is CAISKSSGVSYEQYF. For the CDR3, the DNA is TGTGCCATCAGTAAGTCCAGCGGGGTCTCCTACGAGCAGTACTTC.